Following are 20 T cell receptor beta chains from one sample sequenced in a study of blood T cell repertoires in COVID-19 (dated by TCRdb to 2018 to 2021). Library generation was performed with the immunoSEQ multiplex PCR assay. Here the immuneACCESS table is served through TCRdb, limited to in-frame sequences with V and J called. Missing clones are a known gap in these copies; in checked studies unresolved V genes cover under half, and the rest lacks a known reason. A total of some 200,000 clones appear in this sample, approximately 80% of them only once. Around 7.9% of the sample lies in the top ten. Sequenced sample: peripheral blood. These receptors originate from a woman aged 45-59 years with active or convalescent COVID-19.

The V call is TRBV6-2 or TRBV6-3, the J call TRBJ1-5; tentative D call: TRBD1 (6 bases). V shed 6 bases and J shed 0 bases, with 12 bases lying between them. Germline V gene lookup returns CDR1 MNHEY and CDR2 SVGEGT. CDR3 length equals 15 residues. CDR3 residues: CASSTDRFSNQPQHF. CDR3 nucleotides: TGTGCCAGCAGCACGGACAGATTTAGCAATCAGCCCCAGCATTTT.

The V call is TRBV19, the J call TRBJ2-3; 10 nucleotides match TRBD2. V dropped 5 bases and J dropped 3; count of bases not matched to a gene: 14. The CDR3 is 18 residues long. Germline V gives CDR1 LNHDA, CDR2 SQIVND (reference sequence). The CDR3 sequence: CASSPGGTSEYQTDTQYF. The CDR3 DNA reads TGTGCCAGTAGTCCCGGTGGGACTAGCGAGTATCAGACAGATACGCAGTATTTT.

The chain has TRBV15 and TRBJ1-1; TRBD1 might be the D (5 bases). Germline V lookup: CDR1 LNHNV, CDR2 YYDKDF (reference sequence). This CDR3 has 13 residues. With 3 bases removed from V and 0 bases from J, the gap between germline ends came to 5 bases. CDR3 DNA: TGTGCCACCAGCAGGGACATGAACACTGAAGCTTTCTTT. It is translated as CATSRDMNTEAFF.

In its sample, this clone was seen a few times. The rearrangement joins TRBV27 to TRBJ2-1, with 8 bases identical to TRBD1. CDR1 is MNHEY, CDR2 SMNVEV, per germline (reference sequence). After removal of 2 bases from V and 8 bases from J, the junction contained 5 bases not matched to a gene. The CDR3 covers 14 residues. CDR3 DNA: TGTGCCAGCAGTTTAGGACAGGGAAAACATGAGCAGTTCTTC. Its protein product is CASSLGQGKHEQFF.

This clone has a single count. CDR3 nucleotide sequence: TGTGCCAGCAGCTTAGCCGGGGGACGCTCTGGAAACACCATATATTTT. The encoded protein is CASSLAGGRSGNTIYF. The J gene is TRBJ1-3, the V gene TRBV7-2; D is perhaps TRBD1 (5 bases). V dropped 0 bases and J dropped 0 bases, with 9 bases sitting between them. The CDR3 consists of 16 residues. CDR1 and CDR2 (germline): SGHTA, FQGNSA. The full variable domain, its missing parts supplied by reference TRBV7-2 and TRBJ1-3, is GAGVSQSPSNKVTEKGKDVELRCDPISGHTALYWYRQSLGQGLEFLIYFQGNSAPDKSGLPSDRFSAERTGGSVSTLTIQRTQQEDSAVYLCASSLAGGRSGNTIYFGEGSWLTVV.

V is TRBV30 and J is TRBJ2-3, with 8 bases fitting TRBD1. In germline, CDR1 is GTSNPN, CDR2 SVGIG (reference sequence). The V gene end was trimmed by 5 bases and the J gene end by 4 bases; junction bases not matched to a gene: 8. The CDR3 extends over 14 amino acids. CDR3 in amino acids: CAWGGQARADTQYF. The CDR3 DNA reads TGTGCCTGGGGGGGACAGGCGCGCGCAGATACGCAGTATTTT.

A single count supports this clone. The gene calls are TRBV5-1 and TRBJ1-6; 10 bases line up with TRBD1. There are 14 residues in the CDR3. V shed 4 bases and J 7 bases; nucleotides not matched to a gene: 2. The germline V gene has CDR1 SGHRS and CDR2 YFSETQ. This CDR3 reads CASSRTGGNSPLHF. DNA for the CDR3: TGCGCCAGCAGCAGGACAGGGGGGAATTCACCCCTCCACTTT.

The chain has TRBV7-9 and TRBJ1-3, with 11 bases aligning to TRBD1. Trimming cost V 3 bases and J 0 bases; bases outside gene matches: 4. CDR1 is SEHNR and CDR2 is FQNEAQ in the germline V gene (reference sequence). CDR3 length: 17 amino acids. As DNA, the CDR3 is TGTGCCAGCAGCTTCCGGACAGGGGGCTCCTCTGGAAACACCATATATTTT. As protein: CASSFRTGGSSGNTIYF.

The chain combines TRBV19 with TRBJ2-7; possibly TRBD2 for D (5 bases). The CDR3 runs to 15 residues. CDR1 is LNHDA, CDR2 SQIVND, per germline (reference sequence). The V end was cut by 2 bases, the J end by 2 bases, with 13 bases between. Written as DNA, the CDR3 is TGTGCCAGTAGTATATCTAGAGGGCTCACCTACGAGCAGTACTTC. Protein product: CASSISRGLTYEQYF.

The chain carries TRBV7-9 and TRBJ2-2; D is perhaps TRBD2 (6 bases). With 6 bases removed from V and 0 bases from J, the gap between germline ends came to 11 bases. This CDR3 contains 15 residues. Germline values: CDR1 SEHNR, CDR2 FQNEAQ (reference sequence). In DNA form, the CDR3 reads TGTGCCAGCAGATCCGGGACTCCGAACACCGGGGAGCTGTTTTTT. The encoded protein is CASRSGTPNTGELFF.

V and J are TRBV2 and TRBJ2-1; possibly TRBD1 for D (5 bases). The CDR3 consists of 18 residues. Trimming stripped 1 base from V and 4 bases from J, with 20 bases between. From germline, CDR1 is SNHLY and CDR2 FYNNEI. CDR3 coding DNA: TGTGCCAGCAGTGAAGGGGGCAGGGATTTGGCCAGGTACAATGAGCAGTTCTTC. Protein product: CASSEGGRDLARYNEQFF.

In its sample, this clone was seen once. The CDR3 DNA sequence: TGTGCCAGCAGCCCCCATCGTATGACAGGGGGCGCCCCCTACGAGCAGTACTTC. Its protein product is CASSPHRMTGGAPYEQYF. The gene calls are TRBV28 and TRBJ2-7; 10 bases match TRBD1. Germline CDR1 and CDR2: MDHEN and SYDVKM. This CDR3 has 18 amino acids. The V and J ends lost 6 bases and 2 bases, in that order; junction bases with no gene match: 16.

The J gene is TRBJ1-1, the V gene TRBV6-5; D might be TRBD1 (5 bases). The CDR3 runs to 13 residues. Trimming left V 6 bases short and J 1 base short, with 9 bases between. The germline CDR1 and CDR2 sequences are MNHEY and SVGAGI. CDR3 DNA sequence: TGTGCCAGCAGCTGGACAAAGAACACTGAAGCTTTCTTT. Amino acids: CASSWTKNTEAFF.

This rearrangement joins TRBV3-1 (or the pseudogene TRBV3-2) to TRBJ2-3; 8 bases are shared with TRBD2. Trimming cost V 4 bases and J 2 bases; bases outside gene matches: 17. Germline lookup yields CDR1 LGHDT and CDR2 YNNKEL (reference sequence). This CDR3 has 19 residues. CDR3 nucleotide sequence: TGTGCCAGCAGCCTCCCAGAGGTCCAGACTAGCGCCACCACAGATACGCAGTATTTT. Translation gives CASSLPEVQTSATTDTQYF.

The chain recombines TRBV9 with TRBJ2-5, with D perhaps TRBD1 (5 bases). Germline V lookup: CDR1 SGDLS, CDR2 YYNGEE. Trimming took 2 bases from V and 0 from J, leaving 8 bases between them. The CDR3 loop spans 14 amino acids. CDR3 DNA: TGTGCCAGCAGCGTCAGGGCTAACCAAGAGACCCAGTACTTC. Its translation is CASSVRANQETQYF.

The chain has TRBV19 and TRBJ2-5; possibly TRBD2 for D (5 bases). Trimming cost V 3 bases and J 6 bases, with 14 bases left between them. The CDR3 is 14 amino acids. CDR1 is LNHDA and CDR2 is SQIVND in the germline V gene (reference sequence). Here the CDR3 reads CASSMQGGPKTQYF. CDR3 bases: TGTGCCAGTAGTATGCAAGGCGGGCCCAAGACCCAGTACTTC.

This sequence joins TRBV19 and TRBJ2-7, with 7 bases that match TRBD1. The CDR3 totals 14 residues. The J segment lost 2 bases and the V segment lost 5 bases, leaving 6 bases of the junction unmatched. Germline CDR1 LNHDA, CDR2 SQIVND (reference sequence). CDR3 sequence: CASSQGQRPYEQYF. CDR3 nucleotides: TGTGCCAGTAGTCAGGGACAGCGACCCTACGAGCAGTACTTC.

The chain joins TRBV4-3 to TRBJ2-3; TRBD2 aligns across 8 bases. CDR1 is LGHNA, CDR2 YSLEER, per germline. The CDR3 is made up of 18 amino acids. Trimming cost V 0 bases and J 3 bases; bases outside gene matches: 11. This CDR3 reads CASSQDRGAGDRTDTQYF. In DNA, the CDR3 is TGCGCCAGCAGCCAAGATAGGGGAGCGGGAGATCGGACAGATACGCAGTATTTT.

The J gene is TRBJ2-5, the V gene TRBV5-1, with a possible D match to TRBD1 (5 bases). The V gene's germline CDR1 is SGHRS and CDR2 YFSETQ. The CDR3 extends over 13 amino acids. V was shortened by 3 bases and J by 4 bases, with 10 bases between the two germline ends. The CDR3 nucleotides read TGCGCCAGCAGCTCTACAGGTGTAGAGACCCAGTACTTC. Protein product: CASSSTGVETQYF.

The rearrangement uses TRBV29-1 and TRBJ1-2; D is possibly TRBD1 (6 bases). Trimming pared 0 bases from V and 4 bases from J, leaving 12 bases between. Per germline, CDR1 SQVTM and CDR2 ANQGSEA. This CDR3 comprises 14 residues. CDR3 coding DNA: TGCAGCGTTGAAGACTTGGGGGCGGGCTATGGCTACACCTTC. Amino acids: CSVEDLGAGYGYTF.